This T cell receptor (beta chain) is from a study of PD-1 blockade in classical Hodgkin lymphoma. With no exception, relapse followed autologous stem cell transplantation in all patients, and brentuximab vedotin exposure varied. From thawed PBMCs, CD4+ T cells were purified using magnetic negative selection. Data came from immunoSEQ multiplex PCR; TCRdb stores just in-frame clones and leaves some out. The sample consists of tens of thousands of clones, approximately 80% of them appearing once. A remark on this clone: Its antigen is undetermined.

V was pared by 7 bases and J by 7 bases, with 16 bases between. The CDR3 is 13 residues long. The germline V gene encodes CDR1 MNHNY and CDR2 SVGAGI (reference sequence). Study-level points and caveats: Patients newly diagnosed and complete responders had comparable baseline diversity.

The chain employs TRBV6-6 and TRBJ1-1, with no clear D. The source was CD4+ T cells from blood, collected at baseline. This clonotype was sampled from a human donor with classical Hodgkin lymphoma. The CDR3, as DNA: TGTGCCAGCACCCCCCACCGGGAAATTGAAGCTTTCTTT. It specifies CASTPHREIEAFF.